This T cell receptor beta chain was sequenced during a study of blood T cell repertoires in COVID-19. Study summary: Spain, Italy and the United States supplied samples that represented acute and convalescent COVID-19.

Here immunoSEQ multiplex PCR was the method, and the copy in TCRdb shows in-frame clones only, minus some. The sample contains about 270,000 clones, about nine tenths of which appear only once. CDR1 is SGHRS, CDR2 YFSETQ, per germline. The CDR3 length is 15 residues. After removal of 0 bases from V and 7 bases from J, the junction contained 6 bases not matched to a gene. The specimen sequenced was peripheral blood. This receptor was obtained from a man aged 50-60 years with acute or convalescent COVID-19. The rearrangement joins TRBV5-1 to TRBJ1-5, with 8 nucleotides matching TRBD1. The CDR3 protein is CASSLGQGTGQPQHF. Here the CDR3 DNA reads TGCGCCAGCAGCTTGGGACAGGGGACGGGGCAGCCCCAGCATTTT.